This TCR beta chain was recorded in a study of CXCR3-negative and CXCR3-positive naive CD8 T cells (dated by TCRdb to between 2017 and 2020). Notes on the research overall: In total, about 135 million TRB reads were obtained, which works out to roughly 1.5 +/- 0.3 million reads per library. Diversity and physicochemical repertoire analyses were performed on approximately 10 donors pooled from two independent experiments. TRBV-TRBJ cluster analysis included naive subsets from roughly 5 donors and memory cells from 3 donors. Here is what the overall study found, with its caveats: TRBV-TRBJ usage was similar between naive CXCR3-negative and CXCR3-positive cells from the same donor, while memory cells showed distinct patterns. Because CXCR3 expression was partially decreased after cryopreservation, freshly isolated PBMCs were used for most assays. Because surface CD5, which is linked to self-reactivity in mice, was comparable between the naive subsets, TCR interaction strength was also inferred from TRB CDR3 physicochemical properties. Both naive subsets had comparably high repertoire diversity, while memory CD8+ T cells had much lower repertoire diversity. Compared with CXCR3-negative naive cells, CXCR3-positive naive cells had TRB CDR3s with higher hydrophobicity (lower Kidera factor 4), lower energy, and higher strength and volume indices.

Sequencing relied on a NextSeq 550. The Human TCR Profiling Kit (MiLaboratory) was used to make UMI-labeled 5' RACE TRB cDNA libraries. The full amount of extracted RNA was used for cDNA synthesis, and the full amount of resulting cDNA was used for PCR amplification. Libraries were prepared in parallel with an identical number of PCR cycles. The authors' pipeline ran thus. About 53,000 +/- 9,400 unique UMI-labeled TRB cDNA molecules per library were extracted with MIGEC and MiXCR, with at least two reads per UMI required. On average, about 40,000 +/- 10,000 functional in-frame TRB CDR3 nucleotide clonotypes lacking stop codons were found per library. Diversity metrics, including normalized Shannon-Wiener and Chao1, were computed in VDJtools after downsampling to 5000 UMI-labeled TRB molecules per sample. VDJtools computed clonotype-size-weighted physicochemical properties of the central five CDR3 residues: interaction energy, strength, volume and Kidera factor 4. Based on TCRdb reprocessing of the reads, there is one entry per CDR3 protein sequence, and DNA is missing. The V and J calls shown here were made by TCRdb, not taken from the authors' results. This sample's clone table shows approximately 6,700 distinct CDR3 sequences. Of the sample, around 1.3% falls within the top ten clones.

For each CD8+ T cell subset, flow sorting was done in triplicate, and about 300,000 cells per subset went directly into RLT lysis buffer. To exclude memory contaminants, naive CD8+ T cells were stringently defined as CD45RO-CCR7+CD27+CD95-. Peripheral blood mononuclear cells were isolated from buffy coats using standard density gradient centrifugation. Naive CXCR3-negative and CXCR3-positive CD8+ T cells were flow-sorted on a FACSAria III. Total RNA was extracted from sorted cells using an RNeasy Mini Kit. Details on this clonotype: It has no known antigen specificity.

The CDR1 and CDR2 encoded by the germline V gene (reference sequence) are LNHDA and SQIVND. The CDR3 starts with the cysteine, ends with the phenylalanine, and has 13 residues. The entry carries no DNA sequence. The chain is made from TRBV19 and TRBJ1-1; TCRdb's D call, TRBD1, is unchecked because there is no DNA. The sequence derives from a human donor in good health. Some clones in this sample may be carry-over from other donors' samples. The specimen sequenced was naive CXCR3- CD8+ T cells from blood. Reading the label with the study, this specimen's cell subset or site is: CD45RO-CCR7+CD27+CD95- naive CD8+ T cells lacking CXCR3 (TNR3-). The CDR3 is CASTGTDLTEAFF.